Each of the 7 T cell receptor beta chains below was sequenced from the same sample in a study of cytomegalovirus exposure and HLA in healthy donors. The PCR ran on 60 Vbeta and 13 Jbeta primers. Clones were read by immunoSEQ multiplex PCR, and TCRdb kept only the in-frame ones, dropping some. The sample has about 150,000 clones; roughly 10% are singletons. The material sequenced was PBMCs. These receptors were obtained from a man aged 45-65 years in good health and CMV-seronegative.

This clone turned up a few times. The chain joins TRBV19 to TRBJ1-2; TRBD1 aligns across 7 bases. V was clipped by 3 bases and J by 8 bases; unmatched bases: 15. Germline V gene lookup returns CDR1 LNHDA and CDR2 SQIVND (reference sequence). CDR3 length: 16 residues. In DNA form, the CDR3 reads TGTGCCAGTAGTATGGATGCCGGGACAGAAACAGGCGGCTACACCTTC. Amino acid sequence: CASSMDAGTETGGYTF. The full variable domain, in which reference TRBV19 and TRBJ1-2 provide the parts outside the CDR3, is DGGITQSPKYLFRKEGQNVTLSCEQNLNHDAMYWYRQDPGQGLRLIYYSQIVNDFQKGDIAEGYSVSREKKESFPLTVTSAQKNPTAFYLCASSMDAGTETGGYTFGSGTRLTVV.

This clone has only a few counts. The V gene is TRBV28, the J gene TRBJ2-7; D may be TRBD2 (6 bases). Trimming took 7 bases from V and 0 from J, leaving 16 bases between them. Germline V gene sequence: CDR1 MDHEN, CDR2 SYDVKM. The length of the CDR3 is 15 residues. The CDR3 DNA reads as TGTGCCAGCACCCCACCCGGGGGAAGCTCCTACGAGCAGTACTTC. Amino acids: CASTPPGGSSYEQYF.

The chain couples TRBV28 to TRBJ1-4, with TRBD1 as a possible D gene (6 bases). The ends were cut back, 2 bases at V and 6 bases at J, with 10 bases in the middle. This CDR3 has 14 amino acids. Germline assignment: CDR1 MDHEN and CDR2 SYDVKM. The CDR3 loop reads CASSLSWGHEKLFF. CDR3 sequence (DNA): TGTGCCAGCAGTTTAAGTTGGGGGCATGAAAAACTGTTTTTT.

V usage is TRBV7-2 and J usage is TRBJ1-3; D is uncertain. The CDR3 sequence is 14 residues long. The V gene lost 5 bases and the J gene lost 0 bases, with 8 bases spanning the gap. Germline-derived CDR1 and CDR2 are SGHTA and FQGNSA. The CDR3 sequence is CASSPSGSGNTIYF. CDR3 DNA sequence: TGTGCCAGCAGCCCCAGTGGCTCTGGAAACACCATATATTTT.

This clone has just a few counts. This chain joins TRBV29-1 and TRBJ2-2, with unresolved D. V gave up 7 bases and J gave up 0 bases, with 6 bases separating them. The germline V gene has CDR1 SQVTM and CDR2 ANQGSEA. This CDR3 region has 12 residues. CDR3 sequence: CSAQTNTGELFF. The CDR3 DNA is TGCAGCGCACAGACGAACACCGGGGAGCTGTTTTTT.

The V gene is TRBV7-2, the J gene TRBJ2-1; 9 nucleotides agree with TRBD2. The ends lost 7 bases at V and 15 bases at J; junction bases unmatched: 19. The CDR3 totals 15 residues. In germline, CDR1 is SGHTA, CDR2 FQGNSA. DNA for the CDR3: TGTGCCAGCACCACTTGGACTGGCGGGAGGGTATTTCCGTTCTTC. Translated, it gives CASTTWTGGRVFPFF.

The chain uses TRBV13 and TRBJ2-2, with TRBD1 identical over 8 bases. V trimming: 5 bases; J trimming: 8 bases; junction bases outside the gene matches: 4. The CDR3 is 13 residues long. Germline assignment: CDR1 PRHDT and CDR2 FYEKMQ (reference sequence). DNA of the CDR3: TGTGCCAGCAGCGCCAGGGGGCCAGGGGAGCTGTTTTTT. It encodes CASSARGPGELFF.